This T cell receptor (beta chain) comes out of a study of CD8 T cells in Susac syndrome. Random-hexamer reverse transcription was applied to roughly 0.5 to 1 ug RNA. Amplification of TCR beta CDR3 used immunoSEQ multiplex PCR across 54 Vbeta and 13 Jbeta. MiXCR, applied by TCRdb to the immunoSEQ multiplex PCR reads, yields one record per CDR3 protein. The data hold more than 100,000 distinct CDR3 sequences, with around 86% observed a single time. CDR3 length: 14 amino acids. Trimming took 2 bases from V and 5 from J, leaving 12 bases between them. This clonotype was detected only once. CD8+ and CD4+ T cells taken from blood had their TCR beta sequenced. Multiple sclerosis controls were treatment-naive patients with stable or active relapsing-remitting disease. TEMRA cells were FACS-enriched, and CD8+ and CD4+ T cells were isolated negatively.

Specimen: CD8+ T cells from PBMCs. The clonotype comes from a human donor with multiple sclerosis. The chain combines TRBV12-3 or TRBV12-4 with TRBJ1-1; no clear D. The CDR3 reads CASSLSQVVTEAFF. The CDR3 DNA follows: TGTGCCAGCAGTTTAAGTCAGGTGGTAACTGAAGCTTTCTTT.